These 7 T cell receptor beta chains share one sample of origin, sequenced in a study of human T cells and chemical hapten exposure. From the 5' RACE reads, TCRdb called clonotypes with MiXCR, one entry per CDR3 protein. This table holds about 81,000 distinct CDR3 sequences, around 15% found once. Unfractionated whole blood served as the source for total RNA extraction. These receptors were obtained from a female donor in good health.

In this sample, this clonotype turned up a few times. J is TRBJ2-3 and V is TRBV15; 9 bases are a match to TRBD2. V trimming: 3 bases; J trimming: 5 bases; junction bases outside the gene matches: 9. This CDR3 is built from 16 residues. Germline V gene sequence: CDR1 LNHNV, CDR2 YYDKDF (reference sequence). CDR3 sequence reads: CATSRTIAGAVDTQYF. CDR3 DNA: TGTGCCACCAGCAGGACTATAGCGGGGGCCGTAGATACGCAGTATTTT.

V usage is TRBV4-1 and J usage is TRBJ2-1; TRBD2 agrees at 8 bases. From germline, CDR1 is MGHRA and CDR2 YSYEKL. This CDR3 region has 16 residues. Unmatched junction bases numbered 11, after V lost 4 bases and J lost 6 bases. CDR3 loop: CASSRESGGTSNEQFF. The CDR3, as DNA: TGCGCCAGCAGCCGAGAGAGCGGGGGCACTTCCAATGAGCAGTTCTTC.

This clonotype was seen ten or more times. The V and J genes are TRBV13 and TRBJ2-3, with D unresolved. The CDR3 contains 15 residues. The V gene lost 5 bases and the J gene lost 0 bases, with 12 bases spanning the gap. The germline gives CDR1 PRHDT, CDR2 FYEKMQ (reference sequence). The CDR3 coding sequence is TGTGCCAGCAGCCCCAGACCCCGTAGCACAGATACGCAGTATTTT. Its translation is CASSPRPRSTDTQYF.

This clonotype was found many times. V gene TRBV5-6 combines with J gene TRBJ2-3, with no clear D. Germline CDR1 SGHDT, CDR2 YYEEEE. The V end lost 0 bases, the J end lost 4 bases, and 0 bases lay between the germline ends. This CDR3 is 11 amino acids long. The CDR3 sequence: CASSLADTQYF. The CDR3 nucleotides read TGTGCCAGCAGCTTGGCAGATACGCAGTATTTT.

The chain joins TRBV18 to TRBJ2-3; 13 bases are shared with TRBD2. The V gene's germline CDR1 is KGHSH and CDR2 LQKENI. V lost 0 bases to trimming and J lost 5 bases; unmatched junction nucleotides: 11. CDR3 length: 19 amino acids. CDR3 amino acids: CASSPPILGLAGRRDTQYF. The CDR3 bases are TGTGCCAGCTCACCACCAATTTTGGGACTAGCGGGGAGACGAGATACGCAGTATTTT.

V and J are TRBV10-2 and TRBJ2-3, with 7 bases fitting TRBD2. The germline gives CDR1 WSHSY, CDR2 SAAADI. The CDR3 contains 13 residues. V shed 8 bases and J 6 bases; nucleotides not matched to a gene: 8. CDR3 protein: CASSGGGGDTQYF. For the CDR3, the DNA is TGCGCCAGCTCAGGCGGGGGAGGGGATACGCAGTATTTT.

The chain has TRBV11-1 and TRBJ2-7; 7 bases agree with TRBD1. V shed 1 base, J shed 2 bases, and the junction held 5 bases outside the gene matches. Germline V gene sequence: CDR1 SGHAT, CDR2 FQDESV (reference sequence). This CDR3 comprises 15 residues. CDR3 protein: CASSLGAGTAYEQYF. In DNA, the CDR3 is TGTGCCAGCAGCTTAGGAGCCGGGACAGCCTACGAGCAGTACTTC.